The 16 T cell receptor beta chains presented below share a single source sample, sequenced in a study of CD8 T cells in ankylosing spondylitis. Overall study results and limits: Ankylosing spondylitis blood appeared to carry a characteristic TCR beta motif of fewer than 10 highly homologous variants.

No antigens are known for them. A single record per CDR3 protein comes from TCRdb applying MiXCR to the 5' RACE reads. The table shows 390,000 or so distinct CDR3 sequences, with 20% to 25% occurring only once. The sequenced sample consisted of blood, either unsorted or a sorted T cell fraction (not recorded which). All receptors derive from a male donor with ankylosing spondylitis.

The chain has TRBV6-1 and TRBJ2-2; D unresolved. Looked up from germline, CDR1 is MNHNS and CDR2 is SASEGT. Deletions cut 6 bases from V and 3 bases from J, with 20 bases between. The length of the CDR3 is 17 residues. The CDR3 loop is CASSSFHSPIDTGELFF. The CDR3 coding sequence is TGTGCCAGCAGCTCGTTCCACAGCCCGATTGACACCGGGGAGCTGTTTTTT.

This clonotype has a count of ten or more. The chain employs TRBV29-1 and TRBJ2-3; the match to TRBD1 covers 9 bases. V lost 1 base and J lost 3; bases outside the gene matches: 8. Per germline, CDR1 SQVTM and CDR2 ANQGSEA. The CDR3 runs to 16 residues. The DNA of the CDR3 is TGCAGCGTTGAAGGCCTGGGACAGGGAGGGACAGATACGCAGTATTTT. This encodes CSVEGLGQGGTDTQYF.

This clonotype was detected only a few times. The CDR3 sequence is CASSKPSTGGWNYGYTF. The CDR3 DNA follows: TGTGCCAGCAGTAAACCTTCGACAGGGGGCTGGAACTATGGCTACACCTTC. J is TRBJ1-2 and V is TRBV12-3 or TRBV12-4; TRBD1 matches at 10 bases. The CDR3 has 17 residues. The trim removed 5 bases at V and 2 bases at J, leaving 11 bases unmatched.

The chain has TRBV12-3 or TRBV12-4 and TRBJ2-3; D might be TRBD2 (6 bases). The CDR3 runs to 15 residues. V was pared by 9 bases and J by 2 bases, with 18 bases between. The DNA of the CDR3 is TGTGCCAGTACTTATAGGGGAGGTTTCACAGATACGCAGTATTTT. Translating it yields CASTYRGGFTDTQYF.

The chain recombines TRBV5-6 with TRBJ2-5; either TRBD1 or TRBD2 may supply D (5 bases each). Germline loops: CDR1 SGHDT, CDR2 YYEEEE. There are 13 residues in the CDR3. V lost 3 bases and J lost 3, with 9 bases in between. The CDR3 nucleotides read TGTGCCAGCAGCTGGGTGGGGGAAGAGACCCAGTACTTC. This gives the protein CASSWVGEETQYF.

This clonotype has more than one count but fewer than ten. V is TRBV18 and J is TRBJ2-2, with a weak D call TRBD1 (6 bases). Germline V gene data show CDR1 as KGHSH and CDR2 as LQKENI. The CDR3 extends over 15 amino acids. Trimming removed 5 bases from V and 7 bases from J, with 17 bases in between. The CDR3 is CASSSTGIKSGELFF. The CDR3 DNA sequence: TGTGCCAGCTCATCCACAGGGATAAAAAGCGGGGAGCTGTTTTTT.

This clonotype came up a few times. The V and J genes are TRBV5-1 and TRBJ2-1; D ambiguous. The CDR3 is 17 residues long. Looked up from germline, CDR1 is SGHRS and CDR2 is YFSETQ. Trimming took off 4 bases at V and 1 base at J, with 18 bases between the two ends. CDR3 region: CASSPTFQRSSYNEQFF. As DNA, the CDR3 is TGCGCCAGCAGCCCGACATTTCAGCGATCTTCCTACAATGAGCAGTTCTTC. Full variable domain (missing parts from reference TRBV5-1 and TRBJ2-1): KAGVTQTPRYLIKTRGQQVTLSCSPISGHRSVSWYQQTPGQGLQFLFEYFSETQRNKGNFPGRFSGRQFSNSRSEMNVSTLELGDSALYLCASSPTFQRSSYNEQFFGPGTRLTVL.

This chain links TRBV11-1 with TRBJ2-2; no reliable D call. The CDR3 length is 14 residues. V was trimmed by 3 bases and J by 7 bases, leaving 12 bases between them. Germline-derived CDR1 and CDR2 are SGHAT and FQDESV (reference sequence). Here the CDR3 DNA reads TGTGCCAGCAGCTTGATGAGTTCCGGCGGGGAGCTGTTTTTT. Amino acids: CASSLMSSGGELFF.

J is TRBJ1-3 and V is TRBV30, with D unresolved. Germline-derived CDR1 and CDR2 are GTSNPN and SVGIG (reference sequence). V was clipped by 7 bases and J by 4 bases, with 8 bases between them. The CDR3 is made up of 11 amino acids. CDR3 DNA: TGTGCCTACGGAGCGGGAAACACCATATATTTT. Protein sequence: CAYGAGNTIYF.

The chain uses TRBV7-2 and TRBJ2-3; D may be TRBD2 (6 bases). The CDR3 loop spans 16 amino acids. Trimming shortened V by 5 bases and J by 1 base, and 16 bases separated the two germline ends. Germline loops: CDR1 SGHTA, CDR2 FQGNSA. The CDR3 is CASSRNIWGGTDTQYF. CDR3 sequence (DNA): TGTGCCAGCAGCCGAAATATCTGGGGGGGCACAGATACGCAGTATTTT.

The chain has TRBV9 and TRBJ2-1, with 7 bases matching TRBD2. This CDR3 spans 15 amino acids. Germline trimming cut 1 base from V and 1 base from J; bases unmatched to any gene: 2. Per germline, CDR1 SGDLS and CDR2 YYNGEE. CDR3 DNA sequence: TGTGCCAGCAGCGTATCGCGGGAGTCCTACAATGAGCAGTTCTTC. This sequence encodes CASSVSRESYNEQFF.

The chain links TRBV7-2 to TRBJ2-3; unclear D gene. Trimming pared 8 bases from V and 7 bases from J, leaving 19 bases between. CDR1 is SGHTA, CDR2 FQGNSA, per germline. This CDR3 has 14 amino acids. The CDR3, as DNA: TGTGCCAGCGTTCCGCGGACCTCAACCCATACGCAGTATTTT. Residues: CASVPRTSTHTQYF. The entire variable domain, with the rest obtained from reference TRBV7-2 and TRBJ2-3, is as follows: GAGVSQSPSNKVTEKGKDVELRCDPISGHTALYWYRQSLGQGLEFLIYFQGNSAPDKSGLPSDRFSAERTGGSVSTLTIQRTQQEDSAVYLCASVPRTSTHTQYFGPGTRLTVL.

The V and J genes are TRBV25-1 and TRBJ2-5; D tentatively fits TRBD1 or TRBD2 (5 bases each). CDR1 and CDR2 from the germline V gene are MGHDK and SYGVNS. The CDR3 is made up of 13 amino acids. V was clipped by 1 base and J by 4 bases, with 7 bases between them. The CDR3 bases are TGTGCCAGCAGTGAATGGGGGAGAGAGACCCAGTACTTC. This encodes CASSEWGRETQYF.

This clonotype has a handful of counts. The CDR3 sequence: CASSSEFYSGANVLTF. CDR3 sequence (DNA): TGCGCCAGCAGCTCAGAATTCTACTCTGGGGCCAACGTCCTGACTTTC. V usage is TRBV5-1 and J usage is TRBJ2-6; D is undetermined. Trimming removed 3 bases from V and 0 bases from J, with 10 bases in between. The length of the CDR3 is 16 residues. From germline, CDR1 is SGHRS and CDR2 YFSETQ.

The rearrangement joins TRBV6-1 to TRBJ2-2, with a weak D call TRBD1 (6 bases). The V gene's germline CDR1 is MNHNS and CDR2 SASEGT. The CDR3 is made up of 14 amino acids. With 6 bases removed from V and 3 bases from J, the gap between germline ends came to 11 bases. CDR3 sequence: CASRPGADTGELFF. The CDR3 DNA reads TGTGCCAGCAGACCAGGGGCGGACACCGGGGAGCTGTTTTTT.

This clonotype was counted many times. DNA of the CDR3: TGTGCCAGCAGCCCCGGACTTACAGATACGCAGTATTTT. Translating gives CASSPGLTDTQYF. The V call is TRBV7-2, the J call TRBJ2-3, with D possibly matching TRBD2 (5 bases). Trimming left V 5 bases short and J 3 bases short, with 9 bases between. The CDR3 contains 13 residues. From germline, CDR1 is SGHTA and CDR2 FQGNSA.